This TCR beta chain was captured in a study of shared clonotypes between healthy human individuals. Whole-study findings and limits: Sharing of clonotypes among donors was expected to vary with sequencing depth. All-four-donor shared clonotypes had higher generation probabilities than non-shared clonotypes did.

The protocol was immunoSEQ multiplex PCR, while the TCRdb copy is restricted to in-frame clones and leaves out a portion. The profile shows approximately 2,300,000 clones, roughly 90% of them singletons. In the case of this clone: Its specificity is unknown.

The sequencing input was naive CD4+ T cells from PBMCs. As to subset: CD45RA+ positively selected. The clonotype comes from a man aged 18-30 years in good health. Some clones in this sample may be carry-over from other donors' samples.

CDR3 amino acids: CASSLPGRNTEAFF. As DNA, the CDR3 is TGTGCCAGCAGCCTCCCGGGAAGGAACACTGAAGCTTTCTTT. The rearrangement joins TRBV11-2 to TRBJ1-1; D call uncertain. Trimming removed 5 bases at V and 1 base at J, with 11 bases between. Germline V gives CDR1 SGHAT, CDR2 FQNNGV. The CDR3 runs 14 residues.